The 18 T cell receptor beta chains reported below all come from one sample, sequenced in a study of OX40 agonist ivuxolimab in advanced cancers. The receptor library was made with the immunoSEQ multiplex PCR assay. TCRdb's version of the immuneACCESS table is confined to in-frame rearrangements and falls short of the full clone set. An unresolved V gene accounts for under half of the shortfall where checked; the remainder is of unknown origin. The sample contains tens of thousands of clones, around nine tenths of them found a single time. 0.6% to 0.7% of the sample is held by the ten biggest clonotypes. This material consisted of CD4+ or CD8+ T cells sorted from blood, taken in a trial of the OX40 agonist ivuxolimab. The receptor source for this set is an adult with an advanced solid tumor such as melanoma, head and neck, liver or kidney cancer.

DNA for the CDR3: TGTGCCAGCAGCGCAGTGGCAGGGGCTGGGGCCAACGTCCTGACTTTC. Amino acids: CASSAVAGAGANVLTF. V and J are TRBV9 and TRBJ2-6, with a weak D call TRBD1 (6 bases). The CDR3 is 16 residues long. The ends were cut back, 3 bases at V and 2 bases at J, with 12 bases in the middle. The germline V gene encodes CDR1 SGDLS and CDR2 YYNGEE.

This chain uses TRBV10-3 with TRBJ2-1; TRBD2 matches at 7 bases. J lost 4 bases, V lost 2 bases, and 2 bases had no gene match. This CDR3 has 14 residues. Germline loops: CDR1 ENHRY, CDR2 SYGVKD. The CDR3 here is CAISEGGSYNEQFF. For the CDR3, the DNA is TGTGCCATCAGTGAGGGCGGGAGTTACAATGAGCAGTTCTTC.

This rearrangement joins TRBV9 to TRBJ1-1, with a tentative D call TRBD1 (5 bases). Germline values: CDR1 SGDLS, CDR2 YYNGEE. Trimming removed 0 bases from V and 1 base from J, with 13 bases in between. The CDR3 totals 16 residues. In nucleotides, the CDR3 is TGTGCCAGCAGCGTAGGAGGCGGCGGGGGGAACACTGAAGCTTTCTTT. Residues: CASSVGGGGGNTEAFF.

The chain uses TRBV5-4 and TRBJ1-2, with unresolved D. V was pared by 0 bases and J by 7 bases, with 10 bases between. Germline-derived CDR1 and CDR2 are SGHNT and YYREEE (reference sequence). This CDR3 has 13 residues. Here the CDR3 reads CASSLERLGGYTF. The CDR3 bases are TGTGCCAGCAGCTTGGAAAGGCTTGGTGGCTACACCTTC.

This chain links TRBV7-9 with TRBJ1-4; the D is unclear. Germline V gene sequence: CDR1 SEHNR, CDR2 FQNEAQ (reference sequence). CDR3 length: 13 residues. V gave up 3 bases and J gave up 6 bases, with 8 bases separating them. The CDR3: CASSFNLDEKLFF. DNA of the CDR3: TGTGCCAGCAGCTTTAATCTCGATGAAAAACTGTTTTTT.

The chain links TRBV19 to TRBJ1-1; D unclear. V dropped 4 bases and J dropped 4 bases, with 13 bases sitting between them. Germline CDR1 and CDR2: LNHDA and SQIVND (reference sequence). This CDR3 spans 14 amino acids. The CDR3 is CASSRAGGSTEAFF. The CDR3 coding sequence is TGTGCCAGTAGTAGAGCAGGAGGGAGCACTGAAGCTTTCTTT.

The chain joins TRBV7-9 to TRBJ1-5; possibly TRBD1 for D (5 bases). Germline V gene sequence: CDR1 SEHNR, CDR2 FQNEAQ (reference sequence). The germline V and J ends were trimmed by 5 bases and 4 bases, with 15 bases remaining between them. CDR3 length equals 15 residues. CDR3 DNA sequence: TGTGCCAGCAGCGCTGGGGCGCTACCTAATCAGCCCCAGCATTTT. Encoded protein: CASSAGALPNQPQHF.

This clone was recorded once. The chain joins TRBV12-5 to TRBJ1-1; 8 bases are a match to TRBD1. The V and J ends lost 2 bases and 1 base, in that order; junction bases with no gene match: 12. The CDR3 contains 18 residues. In germline, CDR1 is LGHNT, CDR2 FRNRAP. CDR3 sequence (DNA): TGTGCTAGTGGTTTGCTATGGGCAGGGGGCGGTTGGAACACTGAAGCTTTCTTT. This translates into CASGLLWAGGGWNTEAFF.

This chain uses TRBV27 with TRBJ1-1; D is ambiguous. Trimming stripped 5 bases from V and 4 bases from J, with 14 bases between. Germline CDR1 reads MNHEY; CDR2 reads SMNVEV (reference sequence). The CDR3 has 14 residues. CDR3 loop: CASSVGPWGTEAFF. The CDR3, as DNA: TGTGCCAGCAGTGTGGGTCCCTGGGGCACTGAAGCTTTCTTT.

This sequence joins TRBV10-3 and TRBJ2-2; D uncertain. The CDR3 extends over 15 amino acids. V was clipped by 0 bases and J by 6 bases, with 11 bases between them. CDR1 is ENHRY and CDR2 is SYGVKD in the germline V gene. DNA for the CDR3: TGTGCCATCAGTGAGTCGATTTCGAAGGCCGGGGAGCTGTTTTTT. It encodes CAISESISKAGELFF.

This rearrangement joins TRBV5-4 to TRBJ2-1; D is unresolved. Trimming took 1 base from V and 5 from J, leaving 10 bases between them. From germline, CDR1 is SGHNT and CDR2 YYREEE (reference sequence). The CDR3 covers 14 residues. CDR3 loop: CASSLYYSDNEQFF. In DNA form, the CDR3 reads TGTGCCAGCAGCTTGTATTACAGCGACAATGAGCAGTTCTTC.

This sequence joins TRBV7-9 and TRBJ1-4; TRBD1 might be the D (6 bases). Germline V gene lookup returns CDR1 SEHNR and CDR2 FQNEAQ (reference sequence). The CDR3 loop spans 16 amino acids. V lost 6 bases, J lost 3 bases, and 17 bases lay in between. The CDR3 reads CASSIQGSVANEKLFF. Written as DNA, the CDR3 is TGTGCCAGCAGTATACAGGGTTCGGTGGCTAATGAAAAACTGTTTTTT.

The CDR3 sequence: CASSLGTDGGQYF. For the CDR3, the DNA is TGTGCCAGCAGCCTAGGGACGGACGGTGGGCAGTACTTC. The chain links TRBV7-9 to TRBJ2-7, with D perhaps assigned TRBD1 or TRBD2 (5 bases each). CDR1 is SEHNR, CDR2 FQNEAQ, per germline (reference sequence). The V end was cut by 5 bases, the J end by 9 bases, with 17 bases between. This CDR3 has 13 residues. Full variable domain (remainder filled in from reference TRBV7-9 and TRBJ2-7): DTGVSQNPRHKITKRGQNVTFRCDPISEHNRLYWYRQTLGQGPEFLTYFQNEAQLEKSRLLSDRFSAERPKGSFSTLEIQRTEQGDSAMYLCASSLGTDGGQYFGPGTRLTVT.

The chain joins TRBV7-9 to TRBJ1-5; TRBD1 matches at 7 bases. CDR1 and CDR2 (germline): SEHNR, FQNEAQ (reference sequence). With 4 bases clipped from V and 2 bases from J, the junction kept 2 bases outside the gene matches. This CDR3 is 14 amino acids long. The chain's CDR3 is CASSYGTGNQPQHF. In DNA form, the CDR3 reads TGTGCCAGCAGCTATGGGACAGGCAATCAGCCCCAGCATTTT.

The chain joins TRBV21-1 to TRBJ2-2; the table calls TRBD1, which could not be checked here. TRBV21-1 represents a pseudogene. The CDR3 contains 16 residues. The CDR3 protein is CASSSGQGAKPGELFF. CDR3 in DNA: TGTGCCAGCAGCAGCGGACAGGGGGCGAAACCCGGGGAGCTGTTTTTT.

The rearrangement links TRBV7-3 to TRBJ1-3; D might be TRBD1 (5 bases). The CDR3 covers 18 residues. Trimming removed 6 bases from V and 0 bases from J, with 21 bases in between. From germline, CDR1 is SGHTA and CDR2 FQGTGA. The CDR3 region has the DNA TGTGCCAGCAGATCCCCTGGGGCGAGACCCTCCTCTGGAAACACCATATATTTT. It specifies CASRSPGARPSSGNTIYF.

On this clone itself: At one end, the junction sequence differs from germline, possibly due to a read error. In DNA, the CDR3 is TGTGCCATCAGTGAACAGGGGGGAGGGAATTCACCCCCCCACTTT. Translating gives CAISEQGGGNSPPHF. The chain is built from TRBV10-3 and TRBJ1-6; 8 bases fit TRBD1. This CDR3 has 15 residues. Germline V gene lookup returns CDR1 ENHRY and CDR2 SYGVKD.

The rearrangement uses TRBV6-6 and TRBJ1-6; D possibly corresponds to TRBD1 (5 bases). CDR1 is MNHNY and CDR2 is SVGAGI in the germline V gene (reference sequence). CDR3 length equals 14 residues. V lost 8 bases and J 7 bases, leaving 15 bases between the germline ends. The chain's CDR3 is CASSRAGMNSPLHF. The CDR3 DNA reads TGTGCCAGCTCCAGGGCAGGGATGAATTCACCCCTCCACTTT.